The 20 T cell receptor beta chains given below trace back to one sample, sequenced in a study of cytomegalovirus exposure and HLA in healthy donors. The PCR had 60 Vbeta and 13 Jbeta primers. Profiling relied on immunoSEQ multiplex PCR, and the TCRdb table lists in-frame clones only, not all of them. Here the sample spans approximately 140,000 clones, 82% being singletons. The sequencing sample was made of PBMCs. These receptors originate from a man aged 18 to 29 in good health and CMV-seropositive.

The chain is built from TRBV18 and TRBJ2-2; D might be TRBD1 (5 bases). The germline V gene encodes CDR1 KGHSH and CDR2 LQKENI. The V end lost 0 bases, the J end lost 1 base, and 9 bases lay between the germline ends. The CDR3 is 16 residues long. DNA for the CDR3: TGTGCCAGCTCACCACCCCAGGGATGGAACACCGGGGAGCTGTTTTTT. This encodes CASSPPQGWNTGELFF.

The V gene is TRBV11-2, the J gene TRBJ1-5; D ambiguous. Germline CDR1 SGHAT, CDR2 FQNNGV. This CDR3 contains 12 residues. Trimming took 1 base from V and 5 from J, leaving 3 bases between them. CDR3 region: CASSLGDQPQHF. In DNA, the CDR3 is TGTGCCAGCAGCTTAGGCGATCAGCCCCAGCATTTT.

The chain employs TRBV5-1 and TRBJ1-2; D may be TRBD1 (6 bases). Per germline, CDR1 SGHRS and CDR2 YFSETQ. The CDR3 contains 14 residues. V was cut by 3 bases and J by 8 bases, with 17 bases left in between. This chain's CDR3 is CASSWAQGNRGYTF. The CDR3 DNA is TGCGCCAGCAGCTGGGCACAGGGAAACAGGGGCTACACCTTC.

The rearrangement uses TRBV11-3 and TRBJ2-1, with D perhaps matching TRBD2 (5 bases). Trimming pared 5 bases from V and 9 bases from J, leaving 14 bases between. Germline values: CDR1 SGHNT, CDR2 YENEEA. The CDR3 runs to 13 residues. The CDR3 nucleotides read TGTGCCAGCAGCATAGGCGGGTACGGTGAGCAGTTCTTC. Amino acids: CASSIGGYGEQFF.

V usage is TRBV5-5 and J usage is TRBJ2-7; 8 bases are a match to TRBD1. The CDR3 runs 15 residues. The V segment lost 5 bases and the J segment 2 bases; nucleotides outside the gene matches: 9. Germline CDR1 reads SGHKS; CDR2 reads YYEKEE (reference sequence). The CDR3 loop is CASSSSGTGTYEQYF. For the CDR3, the DNA is TGTGCCAGCAGTTCCTCCGGGACAGGAACCTACGAGCAGTACTTC.

To note about this clone: A read error may account for a junction end that differs from germline. The CDR3 is CASSPLAGPLYNGQFF. The CDR3 DNA reads as TGTGCCAGCAGCCCACTAGCGGGGCCTCTATACAATGGGCAGTTCTTC. V gene TRBV7-9 combines with J gene TRBJ2-1; 10 bases are shared with TRBD2. Looked up from germline, CDR1 is SEHNR and CDR2 is FQNEAQ (reference sequence). The CDR3 length is 16 residues.

The rearrangement links TRBV27 to TRBJ1-1; maybe TRBD1 (5 bases). The V end lost 8 bases, the J end lost 1 base, and 14 bases lay between the germline ends. Germline assignment: CDR1 MNHEY and CDR2 SMNVEV (reference sequence). This CDR3 contains 14 residues. The CDR3 reads CASGSGLSNTEAFF. As DNA, the CDR3 is TGTGCCAGCGGCTCGGGACTTTCGAACACTGAAGCTTTCTTT.

The chain uses TRBV15 and TRBJ2-7; 13 positions match TRBD2. The CDR3 runs to 17 residues. Germline V gene lookup returns CDR1 LNHNV and CDR2 YYDKDF (reference sequence). V shed 4 bases and J 1 base; nucleotides not matched to a gene: 7. The DNA for the CDR3 is TGTGCCACCAGCATTACTAGCGGGAGGGCAATTTCCTACGAGCAGTACTTC. Encoded protein: CATSITSGRAISYEQYF.

In its sample, this clone was seen a few times. The V and J genes are TRBV19 and TRBJ1-1; D gene uncertain. The CDR3 has 12 amino acids. V was shortened by 3 bases and J by 5 bases, with 7 bases between the two germline ends. CDR1 and CDR2 from the germline V gene are LNHDA and SQIVND (reference sequence). CDR3 bases: TGTGCCAGTAGTATTGGGGAGACTGAAGCTTTCTTT. It translates to CASSIGETEAFF.

J is TRBJ1-2 and V is TRBV28; TRBD1 might be the D (6 bases). CDR3 length equals 15 residues. Trimming took off 5 bases at V and 2 bases at J, with 15 bases between the two ends. Germline assignment: CDR1 MDHEN and CDR2 SYDVKM. The CDR3 sequence: CASSPPAGTNYGYTF. DNA for the CDR3: TGTGCCAGCAGTCCCCCGGCAGGGACAAACTATGGCTACACCTTC.

The chain has TRBV9 and TRBJ2-2; D is uncertain. Germline V gives CDR1 SGDLS, CDR2 YYNGEE. V was clipped by 1 base and J by 2 bases, with 6 bases between them. The CDR3 spans 14 residues. The CDR3 DNA is TGTGCCAGCAGCGTACGCGATAACACCGGGGAGCTGTTTTTT. This codes for CASSVRDNTGELFF.

The CDR3 region has the DNA TGTGCCAGCAGTCCACGACAGGGGGTAGTTAATCAGCCCCAGCATTTT. This encodes CASSPRQGVVNQPQHF. This rearrangement joins TRBV28 to TRBJ1-5, with TRBD1 identical over 9 bases. The germline gives CDR1 MDHEN, CDR2 SYDVKM. The CDR3 extends over 16 amino acids. Trimming removed 5 bases from V and 4 bases from J; junction bases left unmatched: 9.

This rearrangement joins TRBV28 to TRBJ1-4, with no clear D. Trimming pared 1 base from V and 8 bases from J, leaving 17 bases between. The V gene's germline CDR1 is MDHEN and CDR2 SYDVKM. The CDR3 covers 16 residues. CDR3 sequence: CASSLLRGSLREKLFF. The CDR3, as DNA: TGTGCCAGCAGTTTATTACGAGGGTCCCTAAGGGAAAAACTGTTTTTT.

The rearrangement uses TRBV4-1 and TRBJ2-3; TRBD2 agrees at 12 bases. V gave up 4 bases and J gave up 1 base; unmatched junction bases: 6. CDR3 length: 17 amino acids. Germline V lookup: CDR1 MGHRA, CDR2 YSYEKL. The CDR3 loop is CASSRMTSGSGTDTQYF. The CDR3 region has the DNA TGCGCCAGCAGCCGGATGACTAGCGGGAGCGGCACAGATACGCAGTATTTT.

The genes are TRBV5-4 and TRBJ2-7; 10 bases agree with TRBD2. This CDR3 contains 17 residues. Trimming removed 0 bases from V and 1 base from J; junction bases left unmatched: 7. Germline CDR1 SGHNT, CDR2 YYREEE (reference sequence). The CDR3 reads CASSLGPAGGPSYEQYF. DNA for the CDR3: TGTGCCAGCAGCTTGGGTCCAGCGGGAGGGCCGTCCTACGAGCAGTACTTC.

The chain recombines TRBV25-1 with TRBJ2-7, with 7 bases that match TRBD2. Germline V gene lookup returns CDR1 MGHDK and CDR2 SYGVNS. V lost 10 bases and J lost 0; bases outside the gene matches: 3. CDR3 length: 12 amino acids. The CDR3 DNA reads as TGTGCCACCGGGGACTACTCCTACGAGCAGTACTTC. Its translation is CATGDYSYEQYF.

The V call is TRBV19, the J call TRBJ2-1; 8 nucleotides match TRBD1. With V trimmed by 5 bases and J by 8 bases, 8 bases remained unmatched. Germline V gene lookup returns CDR1 LNHDA and CDR2 SQIVND (reference sequence). This CDR3 has 14 residues. The CDR3 spells CASSWTGPDDEQFF. The CDR3 nucleotides read TGTGCCAGTAGTTGGACAGGGCCGGACGATGAGCAGTTCTTC.

The sample holds a few counts of this clone. The V call is TRBV6-1, the J call TRBJ2-5; TRBD2 agrees at 10 bases. The DNA end is more similar to TRBJ2-7, so the J call may be wrong. The germline V gene has CDR1 MNHNS and CDR2 SASEGT. The CDR3 extends over 13 amino acids. The CDR3 loop reads CASRTSGSYEQYF. In nucleotides, the CDR3 is TGTGCCAGTAGGACTAGCGGTTCCTACGAGCAGTACTTC.

This chain joins TRBV2 and TRBJ1-1; TRBD1 is a possible D gene (6 bases). The CDR3 covers 17 residues. Germline V CDR1 and CDR2: SNHLY, FYNNEI. V gave up 8 bases and J gave up 0 bases, with 22 bases separating them. For the CDR3, the DNA is TGTGCCAGCTTGAGGACGCCGAGGGGGGGCATGAACACTGAAGCTTTCTTT. This sequence encodes CASLRTPRGGMNTEAFF.

This rearrangement joins TRBV29-1 to TRBJ2-1, with 9 bases lining up with TRBD1. The CDR3 totals 16 residues. J lost 4 bases, V lost 2 bases, and 9 bases had no gene match. Germline V CDR1 and CDR2: SQVTM, ANQGSEA. CDR3 nucleotide sequence: TGCAGCGTTGAATTGGTTACAGGGGGCGCTTACAATGAGCAGTTCTTC. This codes for CSVELVTGGAYNEQFF.